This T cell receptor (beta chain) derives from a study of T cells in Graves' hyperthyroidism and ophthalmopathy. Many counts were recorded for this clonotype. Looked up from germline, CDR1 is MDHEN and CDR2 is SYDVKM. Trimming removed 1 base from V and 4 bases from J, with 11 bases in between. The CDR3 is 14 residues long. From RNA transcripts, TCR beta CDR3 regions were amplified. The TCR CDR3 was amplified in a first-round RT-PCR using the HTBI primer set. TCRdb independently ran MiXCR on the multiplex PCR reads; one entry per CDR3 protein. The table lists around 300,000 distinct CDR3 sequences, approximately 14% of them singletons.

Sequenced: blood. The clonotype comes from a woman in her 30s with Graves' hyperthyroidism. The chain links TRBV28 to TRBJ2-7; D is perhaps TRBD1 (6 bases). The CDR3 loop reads CASSLSGDVYEQYF. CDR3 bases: TGTGCCAGCAGTTTATCAGGGGATGTATACGAGCAGTACTTC.